Listed here are 31 T cell receptor beta chains from one sample, sequenced in a study of blood T cell repertoires in COVID-19. The repertoire was sequenced with immunoSEQ multiplex PCR; TCRdb's copy has only in-frame clones and lacks some. The sample has a few hundred thousand clones, 90% seen once. Input material: PBMCs or T cells enriched from blood (not recorded which). The origin of the receptors is a young man who had recovered from COVID-19.

The gene calls are TRBV10-3 and TRBJ1-5, with no clear D. CDR3 length: 14 residues. The ends were cut back, 4 bases at V and 6 bases at J, with 13 bases in the middle. Looked up from germline, CDR1 is ENHRY and CDR2 is SYGVKD. CDR3 bases: TGTGCCATCAGTGGCAGCAGCGTGGGTCAGCCCCAGCATTTT. Translated: CAISGSSVGQPQHF.

This clone was detected only once. This sequence joins TRBV5-4 and TRBJ1-3; 7 positions agree with TRBD1. The V gene end was trimmed by 5 bases and the J gene end by 3 bases; junction bases not matched to a gene: 5. The CDR3 runs to 14 residues. The germline gives CDR1 SGHNT, CDR2 YYREEE (reference sequence). The DNA of the CDR3 is TGTGCCAGCAGAAATAGGGACAGTGGAAACACCATATATTTT. As protein: CASRNRDSGNTIYF.

The chain has TRBV7-9 and TRBJ1-1; 8 nucleotides line up with TRBD1. In germline, CDR1 is SEHNR, CDR2 FQNEAQ (reference sequence). CDR3 size: 15 residues. Losses at the gene ends were 5 bases for V and 0 bases for J; bases not matched to a gene: 5. The CDR3 is CASSPQGGLNTEAFF. The CDR3 nucleotides are TGTGCCAGCAGCCCACAGGGGGGGCTGAACACTGAAGCTTTCTTT. Complete variable domain (other parts from reference TRBV7-9 and TRBJ1-1): DTGVSQNPRHKITKRGQNVTFRCDPISEHNRLYWYRQTLGQGPEFLTYFQNEAQLEKSRLLSDRFSAERPKGSFSTLEIQRTEQGDSAMYLCASSPQGGLNTEAFFGQGTRLTVV.

The chain uses TRBV29-1 and TRBJ1-2; perhaps TRBD1 as D (6 bases). This CDR3 has 11 residues. Looked up from germline, CDR1 is SQVTM and CDR2 is ANQGSEA. Trimming took off 6 bases at V and 3 bases at J, with 8 bases between the two ends. The CDR3 here is CSVGQHYGYTF. CDR3 nucleotides: TGCAGCGTAGGACAGCACTATGGCTACACCTTC.

The genes are TRBV27 and TRBJ2-1; TRBD2 aligns across 7 bases. The CDR3 spans 19 residues. Germline CDR1 is MNHEY and CDR2 is SMNVEV (reference sequence). Losses at the gene ends were 4 bases for V and 1 base for J; bases not matched to a gene: 16. The DNA for the CDR3 is TGTGCCAGCAGTTCCCCGAGGTGGTCTCGCGGGAGATCCTACAATGAGCAGTTCTTC. This encodes CASSSPRWSRGRSYNEQFF.

The V and J genes are TRBV3-1 (or the pseudogene TRBV3-2) and TRBJ1-6, with TRBD1 as a possible D gene (6 bases). This CDR3 spans 15 amino acids. Deletions cut 0 bases from V and 8 bases from J, with 11 bases between. Germline CDR1 is LGHDT and CDR2 is YNNKEL (reference sequence). This CDR3 reads CASSQDPRGHSPLHF. The CDR3 nucleotides read TGTGCCAGCAGCCAAGATCCCAGGGGACATTCACCCCTCCACTTT.

The gene calls are TRBV7-2 and TRBJ2-1; D may be TRBD2 (7 bases). The CDR3 has 15 residues. Germline values: CDR1 SGHTA, CDR2 FQGNSA. Trimming shortened V by 5 bases and J by 4 bases, and 15 bases separated the two germline ends. This CDR3 reads CASSPRGAGYNEQFF. CDR3 coding DNA: TGTGCCAGCAGCCCACGGGGGGCGGGGTACAATGAGCAGTTCTTC.

The chain is built from TRBV5-1 and TRBJ2-5; D perhaps matches TRBD2 (6 bases). Germline-derived CDR1 and CDR2 are SGHRS and YFSETQ. Trimming removed 0 bases at V and 3 bases at J, with 15 bases between. This CDR3 is 16 amino acids long. The CDR3 DNA follows: TGCGCCAGCAGCTTGGGGGAGGACGAGATTAAAGAGACCCAGTACTTC. This codes for CASSLGEDEIKETQYF.

The genes are TRBV4-1 and TRBJ1-5, with D possibly being TRBD1 (5 bases). The germline gives CDR1 MGHRA, CDR2 YSYEKL. The CDR3 consists of 15 residues. Trimming removed 1 base from V and 6 bases from J, with 13 bases in between. This CDR3 is CASSQGQGGLQPQHF. The DNA of the CDR3 is TGCGCCAGCAGCCAAGGGCAGGGTGGGCTTCAGCCCCAGCATTTT.

This chain joins TRBV19 and TRBJ2-1, with a tentative D call TRBD1 (5 bases). Germline V gives CDR1 LNHDA, CDR2 SQIVND (reference sequence). V was cut by 6 bases and J by 4 bases, with 16 bases left in between. CDR3 length: 15 amino acids. Here the CDR3 reads CASSLDRLGYNEQFF. The CDR3 DNA follows: TGTGCCAGTAGCCTAGACAGACTGGGGTACAATGAGCAGTTCTTC.

The chain has TRBV19 and TRBJ1-2; 8 nucleotides match TRBD1. V lost 7 bases to trimming and J lost 6 bases; unmatched junction nucleotides: 10. Germline V gene sequence: CDR1 LNHDA, CDR2 SQIVND (reference sequence). This CDR3 has 14 residues. CDR3 nucleotides: TGTGCCAGTACCGGGACAGGTAAAACTGATGGCTACACCTTC. Translating gives CASTGTGKTDGYTF.

This sequence joins TRBV7-9 and TRBJ2-7; no firm D call. There are 12 residues in the CDR3. Per the germline V gene, CDR1 is SEHNR and CDR2 is FQNEAQ (reference sequence). V lost 5 bases to trimming and J lost 1 base, with 6 bases between them. The CDR3 sequence: CASSPESYEQYF. The CDR3 DNA reads as TGTGCCAGCAGCCCTGAGTCCTACGAGCAGTACTTC.

The CDR3 region is CASSPGAGGSGETQYF. The CDR3 coding sequence is TGCGCCAGCAGCCCGGGGGCGGGAGGATCGGGGGAGACCCAGTACTTC. The chain recombines TRBV4-3 with TRBJ2-5; 8 bases agree with TRBD2. Germline CDR1 reads LGHNA; CDR2 reads YSLEER. J was trimmed by 5 bases and V by 4 bases; bases with no gene match: 12. The CDR3 extends over 16 amino acids.

The rearrangement links TRBV25-1 to TRBJ2-7, with 7 bases aligning to TRBD1. The ends lost 6 bases at V and 4 bases at J; junction bases unmatched: 9. Germline lookup yields CDR1 MGHDK and CDR2 SYGVNS. This CDR3 contains 14 residues. The CDR3 bases are TGTGCCAGCAGCCCGAAGGGACAGAGTTACGAGCAGTACTTC. Translating gives CASSPKGQSYEQYF.

This clone is a singleton in its sample. This sequence joins TRBV7-9 and TRBJ2-7; a weak D match, TRBD1 (5 bases). The CDR3 is 15 amino acids. V dropped 4 bases and J dropped 3 bases, with 16 bases sitting between them. Germline CDR1 SEHNR, CDR2 FQNEAQ (reference sequence). As DNA, the CDR3 is TGTGCCAGCAGCTCTACAGGTTCAAAGGTCTACGAGCAGTACTTC. Amino acids: CASSSTGSKVYEQYF.

The rearrangement links TRBV12-3 or TRBV12-4 to TRBJ2-4, with 7 bases matching TRBD1. This CDR3 contains 13 residues. With 5 bases clipped from V and 6 bases from J, the junction kept 4 bases outside the gene matches. The CDR3 DNA is TGTGCCAGCAGTACCGGGGACAGAAACATTCAGTACTTC. Protein sequence: CASSTGDRNIQYF.

The rearrangement joins TRBV28 to TRBJ2-3; TRBD2 aligns across 12 bases. V was clipped by 5 bases and J by 0 bases; unmatched bases: 0. Germline CDR1 is MDHEN and CDR2 is SYDVKM. The CDR3 extends over 15 amino acids. Here the CDR3 reads CASSGTSGSTDTQYF. CDR3 bases: TGTGCCAGCAGTGGGACTAGCGGGAGCACAGATACGCAGTATTTT.

The genes are TRBV30 and TRBJ1-6; D is possibly TRBD1 (6 bases). The V gene's germline CDR1 is GTSNPN and CDR2 SVGIG (reference sequence). The ends were cut back, 2 bases at V and 1 base at J, with 18 bases in the middle. The length of the CDR3 is 18 residues. The CDR3 here is CAWSPRGGAESYNSPLHF. The CDR3 coding sequence is TGTGCCTGGAGTCCCCGGGGGGGGGCGGAATCCTATAATTCACCCCTCCACTTT.

The chain carries TRBV6-5 and TRBJ2-7, with TRBD2 matching 8 bases. Germline assignment: CDR1 MNHEY and CDR2 SVGAGI. V lost 8 bases and J lost 0; bases outside the gene matches: 6. The CDR3 length is 14 residues. The CDR3 DNA sequence: TGTGCCAGCTCCCGGGAGGGAGGCTCCTACGAGCAGTACTTC. Translated: CASSREGGSYEQYF.

The genes are TRBV28 and TRBJ1-5, with a weak D call TRBD1 (6 bases). CDR3 length: 16 residues. CDR1 MDHEN and CDR2 SYDVKM come from the germline V gene. Trimming left V 2 bases short and J 3 bases short, with 14 bases between. CDR3 in amino acids: CASSLRQTGNNQPQHF. DNA of the CDR3: TGTGCCAGCAGTTTACGCCAAACAGGGAACAATCAGCCCCAGCATTTT.

The J gene is TRBJ2-3, the V gene TRBV28; D is unresolved. V was clipped by 7 bases and J by 2 bases, with 19 bases between them. CDR1 and CDR2 (germline): MDHEN, SYDVKM. The length of the CDR3 is 16 residues. The chain's CDR3 is CASNMRLKSLTDTQYF. The DNA for the CDR3 is TGTGCCAGCAATATGAGGTTAAAGAGCCTCACAGATACGCAGTATTTT.

The count of this clone is one. This chain connects TRBV18 to TRBJ2-1; D possibly corresponds to TRBD2 (6 bases). The V and J ends lost 2 bases and 2 bases respectively, with 13 bases between them. The CDR3 spans 16 residues. Germline V gives CDR1 KGHSH, CDR2 LQKENI. CDR3 in amino acids: CASSPYWTNPYNEQFF. In nucleotides, the CDR3 is TGTGCCAGCTCACCATATTGGACTAACCCCTACAATGAGCAGTTCTTC.

The V and J genes are TRBV10-2 and TRBJ2-7, with a weak D call TRBD2 (5 bases). Trimming stripped 5 bases from V and 6 bases from J, with 11 bases between. Germline V lookup: CDR1 WSHSY, CDR2 SAAADI. The CDR3 runs to 12 residues. CDR3 coding DNA: TGCGCCAGCAGTCCACTAGAATCCGAGCAGTACTTC. Translated: CASSPLESEQYF.

This chain joins TRBV27 and TRBJ2-7, with D maybe TRBD1 (6 bases). V was shortened by 7 bases and J by 6 bases, with 19 bases between the two germline ends. The CDR3 is 14 residues long. Per germline, CDR1 MNHEY and CDR2 SMNVEV (reference sequence). CDR3 loop: CASTVTGRTSEQYF. The DNA for the CDR3 is TGTGCCAGCACTGTGACAGGACGAACTTCCGAGCAGTACTTC.

V and J are TRBV11-2 and TRBJ2-3; 10 nucleotides align to TRBD2. The trim removed 4 bases at V and 3 bases at J, leaving 4 bases unmatched. Looked up from germline, CDR1 is SGHAT and CDR2 is FQNNGV. This CDR3 spans 15 amino acids. Here the CDR3 reads CASSSTSGVTDTQYF. The DNA for the CDR3 is TGTGCCAGCAGCTCCACTAGCGGGGTGACAGATACGCAGTATTTT.

The rearrangement uses TRBV24-1 and TRBJ2-1; TRBD1 matches at 8 bases. Unmatched junction bases numbered 7, after V lost 4 bases and J lost 6 bases. The germline gives CDR1 KGHDR, CDR2 SFDVKD. CDR3 length: 15 amino acids. The CDR3 DNA sequence: TGTGCCACCAGTGACGGACAGGGTTCGTTCAATGAGCAGTTCTTC. As protein: CATSDGQGSFNEQFF.

V usage is TRBV28 and J usage is TRBJ1-6; TRBD1 matches 7 bases. CDR3 length: 16 residues. The germline gives CDR1 MDHEN, CDR2 SYDVKM. The V segment lost 5 bases and the J segment 14 bases; nucleotides outside the gene matches: 18. The CDR3 loop is CASSAAGTAYLVALHF. The DNA for the CDR3 is TGTGCCAGCAGTGCTGCCGGGACAGCCTATTTAGTAGCCCTCCACTTT.

J is TRBJ1-5 and V is TRBV6-5, with 7 bases lining up with TRBD1. V lost 2 bases, J lost 3 bases, and 4 bases stayed unmatched. The CDR3 loop spans 15 amino acids. Per the germline V gene, CDR1 is MNHEY and CDR2 is SVGAGI. The CDR3 here is CASSYGQGVNQPQHF. CDR3 nucleotide sequence: TGTGCCAGCAGTTACGGCCAGGGGGTCAATCAGCCCCAGCATTTT.

The rearrangement joins TRBV27 to TRBJ1-1, with D possibly being TRBD1 (5 bases). The CDR3 is 15 residues long. Looked up from germline, CDR1 is MNHEY and CDR2 is SMNVEV (reference sequence). The ends were cut back, 2 bases at V and 5 bases at J, with 15 bases in the middle. The CDR3: CASSLQGRRWTEAFF. CDR3 DNA sequence: TGTGCCAGCAGTTTACAGGGTAGGCGGTGGACTGAAGCTTTCTTT.

The rearrangement links TRBV7-9 to TRBJ1-4; possibly TRBD1 for D (5 bases). The CDR3 loop spans 16 amino acids. Trimming pared 0 bases from V and 7 bases from J, leaving 15 bases between. The germline V gene encodes CDR1 SEHNR and CDR2 FQNEAQ (reference sequence). In DNA, the CDR3 is TGTGCCAGCAGCTTAGCGAGGAGGGGAGAGGGTGAAAAACTGTTTTTT. Translation: CASSLARRGEGEKLFF.

The chain carries TRBV5-1 and TRBJ1-1; 7 bases match TRBD1. Germline values: CDR1 SGHRS, CDR2 YFSETQ. The CDR3 totals 13 residues. Trimming took 7 bases from V and 4 from J; bases not matched to a gene: 7. As DNA, the CDR3 is TGCGCCAGCGAACAGGGGTCGGGCACTGAAGCTTTCTTT. This codes for CASEQGSGTEAFF.